The clone carrying this TCR beta chain was counted many times. Antigen: not known. The data were taken from a study of T cells in Graves' hyperthyroidism and ophthalmopathy. Study conclusions and caveats: Researchers report that a 13 V-J model separated ophthalmopathy from stable hyperthyroidism. Within blood appeared most thyroid clonotypes that had expanded above 0.001.

Stable Graves' hyperthyroidism meant no ophthalmopathy progression within 18 months. Patients aged 18 to 65 had newly diagnosed hyperthyroidism lasting under 2 months. Trimming cost V 3 bases and J 4 bases; bases outside gene matches: 6. The CDR3 totals 14 residues. In germline, CDR1 is SQVTM, CDR2 ANQGSEA. Using RNA transcripts as the source, TCR beta CDR3 regions were amplified. HTBI primers were employed in a first-round RT-PCR of the TCR CDR3. TCRdb re-derived calls from the multiplex PCR reads in MiXCR, one entry per CDR3 protein. The table has hundreds of thousands of distinct CDR3 sequences, about 17% seen once.

V gene TRBV29-1 combines with J gene TRBJ2-1, with TRBD1 matching 7 bases. Sequenced: blood. This TCR was sampled from a man aged 40-55 years with Graves' hyperthyroidism. The chain's CDR3 is CSVEGRGQYNEQFF. CDR3 nucleotide sequence: TGCAGCGTTGAGGGTAGGGGACAGTACAATGAGCAGTTCTTC.